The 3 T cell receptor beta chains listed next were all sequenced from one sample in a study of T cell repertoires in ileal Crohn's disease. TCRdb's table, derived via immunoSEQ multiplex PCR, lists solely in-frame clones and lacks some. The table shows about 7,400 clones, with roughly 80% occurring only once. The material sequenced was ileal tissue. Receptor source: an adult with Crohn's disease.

The CDR3 sequence is CASSKDRDFVNEQYF. The CDR3 bases are TGTGCCAGCAGTAAAGACAGGGACTTTGTCAACGAGCAGTACTTC. The V gene is TRBV25-1, the J gene TRBJ2-7, with TRBD1 as a possible D gene (7 bases). V was clipped by 5 bases and J by 5 bases, with 19 bases between them. CDR1 is MGHDK, CDR2 SYGVNS, per germline. This CDR3 comprises 15 residues.

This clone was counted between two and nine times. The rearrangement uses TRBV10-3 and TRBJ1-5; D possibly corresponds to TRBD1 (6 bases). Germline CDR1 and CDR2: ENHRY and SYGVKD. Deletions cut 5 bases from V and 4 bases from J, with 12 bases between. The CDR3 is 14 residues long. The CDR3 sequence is CAISNRESNQPQHF. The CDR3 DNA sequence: TGTGCCATCAGTAACAGGGAGAGTAATCAGCCCCAGCATTTT.

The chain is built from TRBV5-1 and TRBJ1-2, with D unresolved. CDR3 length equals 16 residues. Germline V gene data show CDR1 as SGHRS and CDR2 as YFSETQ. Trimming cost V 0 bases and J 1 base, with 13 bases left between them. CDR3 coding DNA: TGCGCCAGCAGCTTGGATGGCAGAAGTATTAACTATGGCTACACCTTC. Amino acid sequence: CASSLDGRSINYGYTF.